This T cell receptor beta chain derives from a study of beta chain features in type 1 diabetes. Whole-study findings and limits: cDNA-based reads could over-represent cells with high TCR expression. Insertions at VDJ junctions were less frequent in type 1 diabetes patients. These patients also deleted more nucleotides at the same junctions.

A remark on this clone: Its antigen is not identified.

CDR1 and CDR2 (germline): MGHRA, YSYEKL. The CDR3 length is 16 residues. V trimming: 4 bases; J trimming: 5 bases; junction bases outside the gene matches: 6. As every portion of the isolated RNA was reverse transcribed, the sequencing read expressed TCRB transcripts. The method was immunoSEQ multiplex PCR; TCRdb's version includes in-frame clones alone and lacks a portion of them. The sample lists around 430,000 clones; around 28% were seen once. Purities in excess of 95% were seen in all sorted populations. V usage is TRBV4-1 and J usage is TRBJ2-3; 13 positions match TRBD2. The TCR sequence derives from a man between 18 and 29 years old in good health. The sequenced material came from naive CD4+ T cells from blood. The CDR3 spells CASSLGLAGALDTQYF. In DNA, the CDR3 is TGCGCCAGCAGCCTAGGACTAGCGGGAGCTTTAGATACGCAGTATTTT.